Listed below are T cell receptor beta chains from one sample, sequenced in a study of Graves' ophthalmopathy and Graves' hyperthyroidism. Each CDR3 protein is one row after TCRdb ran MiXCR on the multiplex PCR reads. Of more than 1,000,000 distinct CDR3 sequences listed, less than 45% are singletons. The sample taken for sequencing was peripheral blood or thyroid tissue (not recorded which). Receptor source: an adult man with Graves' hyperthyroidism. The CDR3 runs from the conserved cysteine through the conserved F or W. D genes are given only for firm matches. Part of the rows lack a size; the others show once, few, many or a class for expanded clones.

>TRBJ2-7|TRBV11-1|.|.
TGTGCCAGCAGTAAGAGAGGGCACTCTCCCTACGAGCAGTACTTC
CASSKRGHSPYEQYF
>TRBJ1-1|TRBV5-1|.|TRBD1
TGCGCCAGCAGCCTGAAGTTGGGACAGGGGGGAACTGAAGCTTTCTTT
CASSLKLGQGGTEAFF
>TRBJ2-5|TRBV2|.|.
TGTGCCAGCAGCACGTACCAAGAAGAGACCCAGTACTTC
CASSTYQEETQYF
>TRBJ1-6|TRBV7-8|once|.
TGTGCCAGCAGTACCGGACGTGGGCCCCTCCACTTT
CASSTGRGPLHF
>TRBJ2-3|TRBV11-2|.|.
TGTGCCAGCAGCTTCACCGGGAATACGCAGTATTTT
CASSFTGNTQYF
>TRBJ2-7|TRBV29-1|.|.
TGCAGCGTGGGGAATAGGAGGAACTACGAGCAGTACTTC
CSVGNRRNYEQYF
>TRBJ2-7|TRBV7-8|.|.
TGTGCCAGCTCACCGCTTGACGGCTACGAGCAGTACTTC
CASSPLDGYEQYF
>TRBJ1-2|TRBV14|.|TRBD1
TGTGCCAGCAGCCACTTCCAACCCAGGGGGTTTGGCTACACCTTC
CASSHFQPRGFGYTF
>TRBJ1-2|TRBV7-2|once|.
TGTGCCAGCAGCTTAGGGCACGGGGCGAACTATGGCTACACCTTC
CASSLGHGANYGYTF
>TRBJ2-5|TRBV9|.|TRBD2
TGTGCCAGCAGCGTAGCTCCCGGACTAGCGGGAGGTGAGACCCAGTACTTC
CASSVAPGLAGGETQYF
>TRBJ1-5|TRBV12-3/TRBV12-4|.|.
TGTGCCAGCAGGAGCAGCCATATAATCCAACAGCCCCAGCATTTT
CASRSSHIIQQPQHF
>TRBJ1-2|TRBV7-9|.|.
TGTGCCAGCAGCTTAGGAGGCGGGTTAGCCTTC
CASSLGGGLAF
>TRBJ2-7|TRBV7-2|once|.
TGTGCCAGCAGCTATGCGGGAACCTTCTACGAGCAGTACTTC
CASSYAGTFYEQYF
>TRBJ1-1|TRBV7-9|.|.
TGTGCCAGCAGCCAAGTCTACACTGAAGCTTTCTTT
CASSQVYTEAFF
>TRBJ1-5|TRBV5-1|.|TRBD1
TGCGCCAGCAGAGGTACGGCCAAGGGGGCGGGGCAGCCCCAGCATTTT
CASRGTAKGAGQPQHF
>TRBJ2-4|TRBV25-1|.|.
TGTGCCAGCAGTGAATTGGGGGGTAGAACAGACATTCAGTACTTC
CASSELGGRTDIQYF
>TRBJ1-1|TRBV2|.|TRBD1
TGTGCCAGCATTTTTAGGGGACAGGGGAGGACTGAAGCTTTCTTT
CASIFRGQGRTEAFF
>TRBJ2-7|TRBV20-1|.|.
TGCAGTGCTCCACGAGACCCGGCACGCTCCGAGCAGTACTTC
CSAPRDPARSEQYF
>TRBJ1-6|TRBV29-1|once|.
TGCAGACGGAGGGGAGATTCACCCCTCCACTTT
CRRRGDSPLHF
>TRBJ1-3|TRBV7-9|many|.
TGTGCCAGCAGCTTTTACCGGACAGTCCTTGGAAACACCATATATTTT
CASSFYRTVLGNTIYF
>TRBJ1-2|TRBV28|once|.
TGTGCCAGCAGTCCTACGAGTGTTATCGACTATGGCTACACCTTC
CASSPTSVIDYGYTF
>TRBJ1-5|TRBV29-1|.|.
TGCAGCGTTGAAGATCTGCTTAAACAGCCCCAGCATTTT
CSVEDLLKQPQHF
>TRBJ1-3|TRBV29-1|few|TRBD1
TGCAGCGTGGGACAGACCTCTGGAAACACCATATATTTT
CSVGQTSGNTIYF
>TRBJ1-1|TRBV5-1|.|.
TGCGCCAGCAACGAGGTTGGGAACACTGAAGCTTTCTTT
CASNEVGNTEAFF
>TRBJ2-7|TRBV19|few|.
TGTGCCAGTAGTATACGTTCGGGGTACGGCGAGCAGTACTTC
CASSIRSGYGEQYF
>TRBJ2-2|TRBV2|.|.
TGTGCCAGCCAGTGGAGTATAGGGGAGCTGTTTTTT
CASQWSIGELFF
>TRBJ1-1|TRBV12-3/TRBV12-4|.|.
TGTGCCAGCAGATATACGGGACGCTGGGGCACTGAAGCTTTCTTT
CASRYTGRWGTEAFF
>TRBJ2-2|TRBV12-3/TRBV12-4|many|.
TGTGCCAGCAGTTTCTACGGACCCACCGGGGAGCTGTTTTTT
CASSFYGPTGELFF
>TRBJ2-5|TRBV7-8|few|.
TGTGCCAGCAGGCCGGTGGGGTTCCAAGAGACCCAGTACTTC
CASRPVGFQETQYF
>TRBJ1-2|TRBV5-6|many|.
TGTGCCAGCAGCGCGGGCGCTAACTATGGCTACACCTTC
CASSAGANYGYTF
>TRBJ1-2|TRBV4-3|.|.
TGCGCCAGCAGCCAAGATCCGCGGAACAGGGTTACCTACACCTTC
CASSQDPRNRVTYTF
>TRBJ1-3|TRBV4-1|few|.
TGCGCCAGCAGCCAACGGAGGGTTGGAAACACCATATATTTT
CASSQRRVGNTIYF
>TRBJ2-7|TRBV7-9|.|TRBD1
TGTGCCAGCAGCTTAATGCCGGGACAGGGAGGCTCCTACGAGCAGTACTTC
CASSLMPGQGGSYEQYF
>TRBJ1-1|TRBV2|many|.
TGTGCCAGCAGTACCGGGATCTTGAACACTGAAGCTTTCTTT
CASSTGILNTEAFF
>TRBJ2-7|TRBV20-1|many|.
TGCAGTGCTAGGAACCCGGGCCAGGGTTACTACGAGCAGTACTTC
CSARNPGQGYYEQYF
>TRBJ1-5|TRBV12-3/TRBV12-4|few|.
TGTGCCAGCAGTTTAGAGGGCCGGCAGGGCGCCAATCAGCCCCAGCATTTT
CASSLEGRQGANQPQHF
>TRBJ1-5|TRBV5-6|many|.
TGTGCCAGCAGCTTGTCGATTCACGGTCAGCCCCAGCATTTT
CASSLSIHGQPQHF
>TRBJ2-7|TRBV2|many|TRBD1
TGTGCCAGCAGTGCGGGGACAGCCGACCTTGTTTTCGAGCAGTACTTC
CASSAGTADLVFEQYF
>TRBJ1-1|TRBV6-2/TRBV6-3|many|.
TGTGCCAGCACCGTGAACTCGGGCACTGAAGCTTTCTTT
CASTVNSGTEAFF
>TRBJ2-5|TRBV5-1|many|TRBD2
TGCGCCAGCAGCCCCCGGAGCGGGAGAGAGACCCAGTACTTC
CASSPRSGRETQYF
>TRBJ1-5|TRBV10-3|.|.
TGTGCCATCAGAGAGGGGAACAGTGGGGCACGGGCCCAGCATTTT
CAIREGNSGARAQHF